The clone carrying this TCR beta chain was counted a few times. The antigen is unknown. The data belong to a study of OX40 agonist ivuxolimab in advanced cancers. Whole-study context: Ivuxolimab, which is an agonistic anti-OX40 (CD134) antibody, was administered to the patients. Enrollees could have had prior anti-PD-1, anti-PD-L1 or anti-CTLA-4 therapy, which approximately 40% had received. Participants averaged about 60 years of age (range about 23 to 90) and were around 83% male.

The CDR3 covers 15 residues. V dropped 5 bases and J dropped 3 bases, with 17 bases sitting between them. Germline CDR1 MNHEY, CDR2 SMNVEV (reference sequence). Libraries were prepared by immunoSEQ multiplex PCR; TCRdb keeps only in-frame clonotypes and omits some of them. The data hold approximately 130,000 clones, with over 75% observed a single time. The study's findings and limits: CD8+ T cells averaged more expanded clones than CD4+.

V gene TRBV27 combines with J gene TRBJ2-7; D may be TRBD1 (6 bases). The sample was CD4+ or CD8+ T cells sorted from blood, taken in a trial of the OX40 agonist ivuxolimab. This TCR came from an adult with an advanced solid tumor such as melanoma, head and neck, liver or kidney cancer. CDR3 loop: CASSPAGVMVYEQYF. The CDR3 region has the DNA TGTGCCAGCAGTCCCGCAGGGGTAATGGTCTACGAGCAGTACTTC.